Below are 23 T cell receptor beta chains sequenced from a single sample in a study of T cell repertoires in cytomegalovirus infection. TCRdb reanalysed the reads using MiXCR and keeps one entry per CDR3 protein. The table has approximately 280,000 distinct CDR3 sequences, 22% seen once. The antigens of these receptors remain unknown. The specimen was cultured PBMCs, collected from culture after CMV antigen stimulation. The source of these receptors is a human donor in good health (CMV status not recorded). Some clones in this sample may be carry-over from other donors' samples.

This clonotype was detected many times. J is TRBJ1-1 and V is TRBV7-2; D not resolved. This CDR3 contains 15 residues. V lost 1 base, J lost 2 bases, and 11 bases lay in between. Per the germline V gene, CDR1 is SGHTA and CDR2 is FQGNSA. CDR3 in amino acids: CASSLGASLNTEAFF. The CDR3 bases are TGTGCCAGCAGCTTAGGGGCCAGCCTTAACACTGAAGCTTTCTTT.

The gene calls are TRBV6-4 and TRBJ2-7; D unclear. CDR1 MRHNA and CDR2 SNTAGT come from the germline V gene. CDR3 size: 14 residues. V gave up 0 bases and J gave up 2 bases, with 8 bases separating them. Here the CDR3 DNA reads TGTGCCAGCAGTGACTCGAATCAAACCTACGAGCAGTACGTC. This gives the protein CASSDSNQTYEQYV.

Written as DNA, the CDR3 is TGTGCCAGCAGGGGGGACCCTAACACCGGGGAGCTGTTTTTT. Protein sequence: CASRGDPNTGELFF. The chain joins TRBV12-3 or TRBV12-4 to TRBJ2-2; D may be TRBD1 or TRBD2 (5 bases each). Trimming cost V 6 bases and J 2 bases, with 10 bases left between them. This CDR3 is built from 14 residues.

The chain couples TRBV7-9 to TRBJ1-3; 7 nucleotides line up with TRBD1. Per germline, CDR1 SEHNR and CDR2 FQNEAQ (reference sequence). Trimming removed 5 bases from V and 0 bases from J; junction bases left unmatched: 10. CDR3 length: 17 residues. CDR3 DNA: TGTGCCAGCAGCCCACTGGGACAGCCAGTCTCTGGAAACACCATATATTTT. Translating gives CASSPLGQPVSGNTIYF.

This clonotype was recorded at least ten times. The V gene is TRBV7-8, the J gene TRBJ1-1, with no clear D. Germline-derived CDR1 and CDR2 are SGHVS and FQNEAQ. The CDR3 extends over 16 amino acids. Trimming shortened V by 2 bases and J by 1 base, and 14 bases separated the two germline ends. CDR3 coding DNA: TGTGCCAGCAGCTTACGGTGGGGTGGCAGGAACACTGAAGCTTTCTTT. Residues: CASSLRWGGRNTEAFF.

In this sample, this clonotype turned up a few times. The chain couples TRBV29-1 to TRBJ1-2; no firm D call. This CDR3 has 14 residues. The germline V and J ends were trimmed by 5 bases and 4 bases, with 17 bases remaining between them. Per the germline V gene, CDR1 is SQVTM and CDR2 is ANQGSEA. Here the CDR3 DNA reads TGCAGCGTTAACCCCTTGAGACGGACCTATGGCTACACCTTC. This codes for CSVNPLRRTYGYTF.

This clonotype was counted many times. This chain joins TRBV7-2 and TRBJ1-2; 9 bases align to TRBD1. Germline V lookup: CDR1 SGHTA, CDR2 FQGNSA. V was clipped by 1 base and J by 7 bases; unmatched bases: 7. The CDR3 spans 15 residues. In DNA, the CDR3 is TGTGCCAGCAGCTTAGGAATCGGGACAGGGTCTGGCTACACCTTC. Protein: CASSLGIGTGSGYTF.

CDR3 sequence reads: CASVNRVNTEAFF. CDR3 DNA sequence: TGTGCCAGCGTTAACAGGGTGAACACTGAAGCTTTCTTT. The rearrangement uses TRBV12-3 or TRBV12-4 and TRBJ1-1; tentatively, D is TRBD1 (6 bases). The CDR3 has 13 amino acids. V was clipped by 8 bases and J by 0 bases, with 10 bases between them.

In its sample, this clonotype was seen a few times. This chain connects TRBV6-2 or TRBV6-3 to TRBJ2-7; D unresolved. CDR3 size: 13 residues. Germline CDR1 reads MNHEY; CDR2 reads SVGEGT. Trimming shortened V by 2 bases and J by 6 bases, and 11 bases separated the two germline ends. The CDR3 DNA is TGTGCCAGCAGTTACGGAGTCGGAGTCGAGCAGTACGTC. Protein product: CASSYGVGVEQYV.

The V and J genes are TRBV4-1 and TRBJ1-1, with D possibly TRBD1 on 6 matching bases. V was trimmed by 5 bases and J by 9 bases, leaving 13 bases between them. The CDR3 spans 12 residues. Germline V gives CDR1 MGHRA, CDR2 YSYEKL. The CDR3 DNA reads TGCGCCAGCAGCTCCCTGGGGGCGCAAGCTTTCTTT. Translating it yields CASSSLGAQAFF.

J is TRBJ2-7 and V is TRBV7-6; D remains ambiguous. Germline CDR1 SGHVS, CDR2 FNYEAQ. The CDR3 covers 14 residues. V lost 1 base and J 1 base, leaving 8 bases between the germline ends. The CDR3 nucleotides are TGTGCCAGCAGCTTAGAAGCGCATTCCTACGAGCAGTACGTC. Translated: CASSLEAHSYEQYV.

J is TRBJ2-7 and V is TRBV6-6, with 9 bases that match TRBD1. The CDR3 has 15 residues. V gave up 6 bases and J gave up 5 bases; unmatched junction bases: 11. The germline gives CDR1 MNHNY, CDR2 SVGAGI (reference sequence). The CDR3: CASSSIGTGIHEQYF. The CDR3 nucleotides read TGTGCCAGCAGCTCGATAGGGACAGGGATACACGAGCAGTACTTC.

There are a few counts of this clonotype. V usage is TRBV6-2 or TRBV6-3 and J usage is TRBJ2-7; 12 nucleotides match TRBD2. The CDR3 runs 15 residues. Germline trimming cut 6 bases from V and 3 bases from J; bases unmatched to any gene: 6. Germline loops: CDR1 MNHEY, CDR2 SVGEGT. This CDR3 reads CASRRLAGEVYEQYV. CDR3 DNA sequence: TGTGCCAGCAGACGACTAGCGGGAGAGGTCTACGAGCAGTACGTC.

The chain combines TRBV9 with TRBJ1-1; TRBD1 might be the D (6 bases). Trimming pared 2 bases from V and 6 bases from J, leaving 11 bases between. Germline assignment: CDR1 SGDLS and CDR2 YYNGEE. The length of the CDR3 is 13 residues. The CDR3 loop reads CASSVTGGPEAFF. CDR3 nucleotide sequence: TGTGCCAGCAGCGTCACCGGGGGGCCTGAAGCTTTCTTT. The full variable domain, its missing parts supplied by reference TRBV9 and TRBJ1-1, is DSGVTQTPKHLITATGQRVTLRCSPRSGDLSVYWYQQSLDQGLQFLIQYYNGEERAKGNILERFSAQQFPDLHSELNLSSLELGDSALYFCASSVTGGPEAFFGQGTRLTVV.

This clonotype has just a few counts. The genes are TRBV12-3 or TRBV12-4 and TRBJ2-1, with D uncertain. V lost 3 bases, J lost 6 bases, and 6 bases lay in between. This CDR3 has 12 amino acids. The CDR3, as DNA: TGTGCCAGCAGTTTGAAACCCAATGAGCAGTTCTTC. This codes for CASSLKPNEQFF.

The DNA of the CDR3 is TGTGCCAGCAGCTTAGGGACAGGGGTCACTGAAGCTTTCTTT. Translating gives CASSLGTGVTEAFF. The chain has TRBV13 and TRBJ1-1, with 8 bases that match TRBD1. The CDR3 runs to 14 residues. V lost 0 bases, J lost 4 bases, and 1 base stayed unmatched. The germline CDR1 and CDR2 sequences are PRHDT and FYEKMQ (reference sequence).

The sample holds a few counts of this clonotype. The gene calls are TRBV18 and TRBJ2-7, with TRBD1 matching over 7 bases. There are 18 residues in the CDR3. J gave up 7 bases and V 2 bases, and 20 bases lay outside the gene matches. CDR1 and CDR2 from the germline V gene are KGHSH and LQKENI. This chain's CDR3 is CASSPIRQGPAAPTEQYF. The CDR3 region has the DNA TGTGCCAGCTCACCAATCCGACAGGGTCCGGCAGCACCTACGGAGCAGTACTTC.

This clonotype was seen ten or more times. The rearrangement links TRBV4-2 to TRBJ2-7; 11 bases match TRBD1. Germline CDR1 and CDR2: LGHNA and YNFKEQ. Trimming at V came to 0 bases and at J to 3 bases, leaving 4 bases not matched to a gene. The CDR3 loop spans 16 amino acids. The chain's CDR3 is CASSQEMGTGGYEQYF. Here the CDR3 DNA reads TGTGCCAGCAGCCAAGAGATGGGGACAGGGGGCTACGAGCAGTACTTC.

The chain is built from TRBV11-3 and TRBJ1-2; D gene ambiguous. Looked up from germline, CDR1 is SGHNT and CDR2 is YENEEA. CDR3 length equals 14 residues. Trimming removed 2 bases from V and 2 bases from J, with 9 bases in between. The CDR3 is CASSLSGQNYGYTF. The CDR3 DNA is TGTGCCAGCAGCTTATCGGGTCAGAACTATGGCTACACCTTC.

This clonotype was seen a few times. V usage is TRBV15 and J usage is TRBJ2-2; TRBD1 matches at 8 bases. Germline V gives CDR1 LNHNV, CDR2 YYDKDF (reference sequence). J lost 0 bases, V lost 5 bases, and 8 bases had no gene match. The length of the CDR3 is 17 residues. The CDR3 region has the DNA TGTGCCACCAGCGGAGCAGGACAGGGCGCGAACACCGGGGAGCTGTTTTTT. It codes for CATSGAGQGANTGELFF.

In its sample, this clonotype was seen a few times. The chain joins TRBV12-3 or TRBV12-4 to TRBJ2-1; D remains unclear. This CDR3 comprises 15 residues. The V end was cut by 0 bases, the J end by 3 bases, with 9 bases between. The DNA of the CDR3 is TGTGCCAGCAGTTTAGCTCTGGGGATCTACAATGAGCAGTTCTTC. Translated: CASSLALGIYNEQFF.

This rearrangement joins TRBV7-2 to TRBJ2-5, with D possibly TRBD1 on 7 matching bases. V dropped 4 bases and J dropped 5 bases, with 20 bases sitting between them. Germline lookup yields CDR1 SGHTA and CDR2 FQGNSA. The CDR3 covers 16 residues. CDR3 bases: TGTGCCAGCAGCTCCCGCCAGGGGGGATCCCGGGAGACCCAGTACTTC. Translation gives CASSSRQGGSRETQYF.

At least ten counts were recorded for this clonotype. The rearrangement links TRBV7-2 to TRBJ2-2; 9 bases match TRBD2. Germline-derived CDR1 and CDR2 are SGHTA and FQGNSA. This CDR3 has 17 amino acids. Trimming took 5 bases from V and 0 from J; bases not matched to a gene: 7. CDR3 sequence (DNA): TGTGCCAGCAGCCCCCAAGCGGGAGGATCGAACACCGGGGAGCTGTTTTTT. Protein product: CASSPQAGGSNTGELFF.